The rows below give T cell receptor beta chains drawn from one sample of a study of blood T cell repertoires in COVID-19. Clones were sequenced by immunoSEQ multiplex PCR, and TCRdb holds only the in-frame ones, with some missing. This table holds 250,000 to 300,000 clones, about 90% found once. The source material was peripheral blood. These receptors were obtained from a woman between 45 and 65 years old who had recovered from COVID-19. Each CDR3 is given with its conserved first and last residue. Fields, in order: clone size, D gene, J gene, V gene, CDR3 protein, CDR3 DNA. D genes are given only for firm matches. Size is stated for part of the rows, as once, few or many counts, or as a class when the clone is expanded.

NA,NA,TRBJ1-5,TRBV28,CASSPRRGGSLSKRPQHF,TGTGCCAGCAGTCCCCGGCGGGGGGGAAGTTTATCTAAACGGCCCCAGCATTTT
NA,NA,TRBJ1-2,TRBV16,CASSHIAGFSYGYTF,TGTGCCAGCAGCCACATAGCAGGGTTCAGCTATGGCTACACCTTC
once,TRBD1,TRBJ1-2,TRBV6-5,CASSLTGVANYGYTF,TGTGCCAGCAGTCTTACAGGGGTAGCTAACTATGGCTACACCTTC
NA,TRBD1,TRBJ2-7,TRBV13,CASSWDRGYEQYF,TGTGCCAGCAGCTGGGACAGGGGCTACGAGCAGTACTTC
NA,TRBD2,TRBJ2-1,TRBV3-1/TRBV3-2,CASSHSGRMENEQFF,TGTGCCAGCAGCCACAGCGGGAGGATGGAGAATGAGCAGTTCTTC
NA,TRBD2,TRBJ2-3,TRBV15,CATSLREGTSGRASSTDTQYF,TGTGCCACCAGCCTACGGGAAGGGACTAGCGGGAGGGCCTCTAGCACAGATACGCAGTATTTT
NA,NA,TRBJ1-1,TRBV12-3/TRBV12-4,CASSLKAGTEAFF,TGTGCCAGCAGTCTAAAGGCGGGCACTGAAGCTTTCTTT
once,NA,TRBJ2-1,TRBV7-9,CASSSDRLNEQFF,TGTGCCAGCAGCTCCGACAGGCTCAATGAGCAGTTCTTC
NA,TRBD2,TRBJ2-3,TRBV11-1,CASSAGTTSDTQYF,TGTGCCAGCAGCGCCGGGACTACGTCTGATACGCAGTATTTT
NA,TRBD1,TRBJ2-7,TRBV9,CASSEGPTGGSYEQYF,TGTGCCAGCAGCGAGGGGCCGACAGGGGGCTCCTACGAGCAGTACTTC
NA,TRBD2,TRBJ2-7,TRBV11-2,CASSLLAGYSYEQYF,TGTGCCAGCAGCCTCCTAGCGGGTTACTCCTACGAGCAGTACTTC
NA,NA,TRBJ1-2,TRBV20-1,CSASGGGAGYGYTF,TGCAGTGCTAGTGGTGGGGGGGCCGGGTATGGCTACACCTTC
NA,TRBD1,TRBJ1-2,TRBV6-2/TRBV6-3,CASSYLGTGPFHYGYTF,TGTGCCAGCAGTTACCTCGGGACAGGCCCTTTCCACTATGGCTACACCTTC
NA,NA,TRBJ2-7,TRBV7-2,CASSLEGGVGQYF,TGTGCCAGCAGCTTAGAAGGAGGGGTGGGGCAGTACTTC
NA,NA,TRBJ1-2,TRBV29-1,CSVELQVYSSYGYTF,TGCAGCGTTGAACTTCAGGTGTACAGCTCCTATGGCTACACCTTC
NA,TRBD1,TRBJ2-3,TRBV24-1,CATSDLPGGGPDTQYF,TGTGCCACCAGTGATCTACCAGGGGGCGGGCCAGATACGCAGTATTTT
NA,TRBD1,TRBJ1-2,TRBV5-1,CASSSPGQGARTSNYGYTF,TGCGCCAGCAGCTCCCCGGGACAGGGGGCGCGGACCTCTAACTATGGCTACACCTTC
NA,NA,TRBJ1-2,TRBV29-1,CSVKGGSGGYTF,TGCAGCGTTAAGGGAGGGTCAGGAGGCTACACCTTC
once,NA,TRBJ2-7,TRBV19,CASRPGQFSYEQYF,TGTGCCTCGAGACCCGGACAGTTCTCCTACGAGCAGTACTTC
once,NA,TRBJ1-6,TRBV9,CASSPPGQGNSPLHF,TGTGCCAGCAGCCCCCCGGGGCAGGGGAATTCACCCCTCCACTTT
NA,TRBD2,TRBJ2-1,TRBV9,CASSPSAGGLSYNEQFF,TGTGCCAGCAGCCCCTCGGCGGGAGGGTTATCCTACAATGAGCAGTTCTTC
once,NA,TRBJ1-2,TRBV6-5,CASSYFAGEGYTF,TGTGCCAGCAGTTACTTCGCAGGGGAGGGCTACACCTTC
NA,TRBD2,TRBJ2-1,TRBV7-9,CASSPRGLAAAFDEQFF,TGTGCCAGCAGCCCCAGGGGACTAGCGGCCGCCTTCGATGAGCAGTTCTTC
NA,TRBD1,TRBJ2-2,TRBV7-3,CASSSTGAVTGELFF,TGTGCCAGCAGCTCGACAGGGGCCGTCACCGGGGAGCTGTTTTTT
NA,NA,TRBJ1-6,TRBV4-3,CASSQEAAGRGGALHF,TGCGCCAGCAGCCAAGAGGCTGCGGGGCGCGGCGGGGCCCTCCACTTT
NA,NA,TRBJ1-1,TRBV30,CAWSDVAGNTEAFF,TGTGCCTGGAGTGATGTGGCTGGGAACACTGAAGCTTTCTTT
NA,TRBD1,TRBJ1-3,TRBV11-2,CASSSPGQGGGNTIYF,TGTGCCAGCAGCTCTCCGGGACAGGGTGGTGGAAACACCATATATTTT
once,NA,TRBJ1-1,TRBV6-5,CASSYTENTEAFF,TGTGCCAGCAGTTACACAGAGAACACTGAAGCTTTCTTT
NA,NA,TRBJ2-5,TRBV7-2,CASSPRRVIGQETQYF,TGTGCCAGCAGCCCACGGCGGGTGATCGGCCAAGAGACCCAGTACTTC
NA,TRBD2,TRBJ2-1,TRBV9,CASSVGSSGRASPNEQFF,TGTGCCAGCAGCGTAGGCTCTAGCGGGAGGGCCTCCCCCAATGAGCAGTTCTTC
NA,TRBD1,TRBJ1-2,TRBV5-4,CASSWTGTYGYTF,TGTGCCAGCAGCTGGACAGGGACCTATGGCTACACCTTC